Presented here are 30 T cell receptor beta chains from one specimen sequenced in a study of OX40 agonist ivuxolimab in advanced cancers. Data came from immunoSEQ multiplex PCR; TCRdb stores just in-frame clones and leaves some out. The data show under 55,000 clones, approximately 87% seen once. Here the sequenced sample was CD4+ or CD8+ T cells sorted from blood, taken in a trial of the OX40 agonist ivuxolimab. These receptors came from an adult with an advanced solid tumor such as melanoma, head and neck, liver or kidney cancer.

This clone appeared a single time. This chain links TRBV7-8 with TRBJ2-2, with 9 bases identical to TRBD1. Germline loops: CDR1 SGHVS, CDR2 FQNEAQ. CDR3 length equals 17 residues. J gave up 4 bases and V 4 bases, and 10 bases lay outside the gene matches. The CDR3 DNA is TGTGCCAGCAGCTGGGCGGGGACAGGGTTCGCCACCGGGGAGCTGTTTTTT. Translated: CASSWAGTGFATGELFF.

The chain recombines TRBV29-1 with TRBJ1-2; 9 bases align to TRBD1. Per the germline V gene, CDR1 is SQVTM and CDR2 is ANQGSEA. With V trimmed by 7 bases and J by 0 bases, 18 bases remained unmatched. CDR3 size: 18 residues. The CDR3 is CSAPPDRTGVKPNYGYTF. For the CDR3, the DNA is TGCAGCGCCCCCCCCGACCGGACAGGGGTAAAACCTAACTATGGCTACACCTTC.

The rearrangement uses TRBV9 and TRBJ2-2; TRBD1 is a possible D gene (5 bases). This CDR3 spans 16 amino acids. CDR1 is SGDLS and CDR2 is YYNGEE in the germline V gene. V lost 0 bases, J lost 1 base, and 10 bases lay in between. In DNA form, the CDR3 reads TGTGCCAGCAGCGTAGGCTGGGGCGAGAACACCGGGGAGCTGTTTTTT. This translates into CASSVGWGENTGELFF.

Concerning this clone itself: Different DNA sequences within this sample yield the same CDR3. The V gene is TRBV2, the J gene TRBJ1-1, with a weak D call TRBD1 (6 bases). Trimming pared 6 bases from V and 3 bases from J, leaving 11 bases between. The CDR3 is 13 residues long. Germline V gene data show CDR1 as SNHLY and CDR2 as FYNNEI. CDR3 protein: CASSKGGDTEAFF. The CDR3 DNA sequence: TGTGCCAGCAGCAAGGGGGGGGACACTGAAGCTTTCTTT.

The table lists this clone with a count of one. The rearrangement links TRBV18 to TRBJ1-2, with a tentative D call TRBD1 (6 bases). The CDR3 has 15 residues. Germline CDR1 KGHSH, CDR2 LQKENI. With 0 bases removed from V and 8 bases from J, the gap between germline ends came to 16 bases. The CDR3 bases are TGTGCCAGCTCACCACCGAATGGGGGGCTGATGGGCTACACCTTC. Translated: CASSPPNGGLMGYTF.

The chain combines TRBV5-1 with TRBJ1-4; unclear D gene. V was pared by 4 bases and J by 5 bases, with 15 bases between. There are 15 residues in the CDR3. Germline V gene lookup returns CDR1 SGHRS and CDR2 YFSETQ. CDR3 residues: CASSPSSWENEKLFF. CDR3 DNA sequence: TGCGCCAGCAGCCCCTCTAGTTGGGAGAATGAAAAACTGTTTTTT.

Only one count was recorded for this clone. This chain uses TRBV2 with TRBJ1-5; 10 bases are a match to TRBD1. CDR3 length: 16 amino acids. With 6 bases clipped from V and 3 bases from J, the junction kept 8 bases outside the gene matches. Germline values: CDR1 SNHLY, CDR2 FYNNEI. The CDR3 loop reads CASRALDRGTNQPQHF. The CDR3 nucleotides are TGTGCCAGCAGGGCACTGGACAGGGGGACCAATCAGCCCCAGCATTTT.

The chain is built from TRBV19 and TRBJ1-2; possible D gene TRBD1, 5 bases. The V gene's germline CDR1 is LNHDA and CDR2 SQIVND (reference sequence). The V gene lost 7 bases and the J gene lost 7 bases, with 19 bases spanning the gap. The length of the CDR3 is 14 residues. The CDR3, as DNA: TGTGCCAGTACCCCAGGGATAATATACTTTGGCTACACCTTC. Translating gives CASTPGIIYFGYTF.

The chain is built from TRBV28 and TRBJ2-3, with D perhaps matching TRBD1 (6 bases). The CDR3 totals 14 residues. V was trimmed by 8 bases and J by 2 bases, leaving 14 bases between them. Germline V lookup: CDR1 MDHEN, CDR2 SYDVKM. The CDR3 loop is CASVGARNTDTQYF. As DNA, the CDR3 is TGTGCCAGCGTGGGGGCACGAAACACAGATACGCAGTATTTT.

The chain recombines TRBV9 with TRBJ2-2; TRBD2 agrees at 11 bases. The junction had 7 bases not matched to a gene; V was cut back by 0 bases and J by 6 bases. There are 17 residues in the CDR3. Germline V gene sequence: CDR1 SGDLS, CDR2 YYNGEE. Written as DNA, the CDR3 is TGTGCCAGCAGCGTAGCCCTCGCTAGCGGGGGGCCCGGGGAGCTGTTTTTT. Protein: CASSVALASGGPGELFF.

The chain employs TRBV6-6 and TRBJ2-7, with D uncertain. V was shortened by 2 bases and J by 0 bases, with 14 bases between the two germline ends. The germline V gene has CDR1 MNHNY and CDR2 SVGAGI (reference sequence). CDR3 size: 16 residues. The CDR3 bases are TGTGCCAGCAGTTACAGTGCCTCCTTCCGCTCCTACGAGCAGTACTTC. This translates into CASSYSASFRSYEQYF.

This chain uses TRBV5-4 with TRBJ1-1; unclear D gene. Trimming shortened V by 7 bases and J by 0 bases, and 16 bases separated the two germline ends. This CDR3 has 15 amino acids. The germline CDR1 and CDR2 sequences are SGHNT and YYREEE (reference sequence). CDR3 sequence (DNA): TGTGCCAGCGACCGTGAACCACGAATGAACACTGAAGCTTTCTTT. This codes for CASDREPRMNTEAFF.

This sequence joins TRBV4-1 and TRBJ2-1; maybe TRBD2 (6 bases). CDR3 length equals 15 residues. The ends were cut back, 1 base at V and 7 bases at J, with 14 bases in the middle. Germline loops: CDR1 MGHRA, CDR2 YSYEKL. The CDR3 coding sequence is TGCGCCAGCAGCCAAGCCCAGACTAGTTTGAATGAGCAGTTCTTC. It translates to CASSQAQTSLNEQFF.

This clone was seen a few times. The chain joins TRBV5-1 to TRBJ1-6; 7 bases are shared with TRBD1. This CDR3 has 14 residues. The trim removed 4 bases at V and 7 bases at J, leaving 5 bases unmatched. Germline V gives CDR1 SGHRS, CDR2 YFSETQ. The CDR3: CASSITGQNSPLHF. CDR3 DNA sequence: TGCGCCAGCAGCATCACGGGACAGAATTCACCCCTCCACTTT.

This chain uses TRBV19 with TRBJ1-4; D gene uncertain. This CDR3 comprises 13 residues. Trimming shortened V by 10 bases and J by 8 bases, and 17 bases separated the two germline ends. CDR1 and CDR2 (germline): LNHDA, SQIVND (reference sequence). This CDR3 reads CATSVWVDEKLFF. As DNA, the CDR3 is TGTGCCACCTCTGTGTGGGTCGACGAAAAACTGTTTTTT.

Here the CDR3 DNA reads TGTGCCACCGTCCCCGGGACAGCTAACTATGGCTACACCTTC. Protein: CATVPGTANYGYTF. This rearrangement joins TRBV28 to TRBJ1-2; 7 bases are a match to TRBD1. The CDR3 spans 14 residues. V lost 10 bases to trimming and J lost 0 bases; unmatched junction nucleotides: 8. Germline V lookup: CDR1 MDHEN, CDR2 SYDVKM.

The gene calls are TRBV6-1 and TRBJ2-5, with a possible D match to TRBD2 (5 bases). The germline V and J ends were trimmed by 2 bases and 7 bases, with 11 bases remaining between them. The germline V gene has CDR1 MNHNS and CDR2 SASEGT. The CDR3 spans 13 residues. CDR3 sequence reads: CASSEQSGGTQYF. CDR3 bases: TGTGCCAGCAGTGAACAGTCAGGAGGGACCCAGTACTTC.

In nucleotides, the CDR3 is TGTGCCAGCAGCTTGGAAAGGATTCGGACCTACAATGAGCAGTTCTTC. Protein product: CASSLERIRTYNEQFF. The rearrangement joins TRBV5-6 to TRBJ2-1; D remains unclear. Germline V gives CDR1 SGHDT, CDR2 YYEEEE. This CDR3 has 16 amino acids. Trimming took 0 bases from V and 2 from J, leaving 12 bases between them.

This chain links TRBV5-1 with TRBJ1-1; D uncertain. In germline, CDR1 is SGHRS, CDR2 YFSETQ. Trimming shortened V by 0 bases and J by 2 bases, and 5 bases separated the two germline ends. There are 13 residues in the CDR3. This CDR3 is CASSLDFNTEAFF. The CDR3 DNA sequence: TGCGCCAGCAGCTTGGACTTCAACACTGAAGCTTTCTTT.

The chain couples TRBV5-6 to TRBJ1-4; 9 positions match TRBD1. J gave up 7 bases and V 1 base, and 8 bases lay outside the gene matches. CDR3 length: 16 residues. Germline CDR1 SGHDT, CDR2 YYEEEE. CDR3 in amino acids: CASSLNNRGQGEKLFF. The DNA for the CDR3 is TGTGCCAGCAGCTTGAACAACAGGGGGCAAGGTGAAAAACTGTTTTTT.

V usage is TRBV6-5 and J usage is TRBJ2-7, with D hard to call. The CDR3 loop spans 14 amino acids. Trimming removed 2 bases from V and 5 bases from J, with 13 bases in between. CDR1 and CDR2 (germline): MNHEY, SVGAGI. CDR3 nucleotide sequence: TGTGCCAGCAGTTACCTCGGCACAGTAAACGAGCAGTACTTC. It specifies CASSYLGTVNEQYF.

The V gene is TRBV5-1, the J gene TRBJ1-2, with D possibly being TRBD1 (5 bases). The CDR3 sequence is 13 residues long. Between the trimmed V and J ends, which lost 4 bases and 5 bases, there was a span of 12 bases. Germline V gene data show CDR1 as SGHRS and CDR2 as YFSETQ. This chain's CDR3 is CASSTGTEYGYTF. CDR3 in DNA: TGCGCCAGCAGCACCGGGACGGAATATGGCTACACCTTC.

The V call is TRBV19, the J call TRBJ2-3; D gene ambiguous. Germline CDR1 reads LNHDA; CDR2 reads SQIVND (reference sequence). This CDR3 has 12 amino acids. V lost 1 base and J lost 6, with 5 bases in between. The CDR3: CASSIVRDTQYF. The CDR3 coding sequence is TGTGCCAGTAGTATAGTTAGGGATACGCAGTATTTT.

This chain links TRBV6-5 with TRBJ2-7, with 11 bases aligning to TRBD2. Per germline, CDR1 MNHEY and CDR2 SVGAGI. The J segment lost 4 bases and the V segment lost 8 bases, leaving 7 bases of the junction unmatched. This CDR3 has 14 amino acids. The DNA of the CDR3 is TGTGCCAGCTGGGAGGCTAGCGGGGGGTACGAGCAGTACTTC. This encodes CASWEASGGYEQYF.

This clone appeared a single time. V is TRBV20-1 and J is TRBJ1-3, with D possibly TRBD1 on 6 matching bases. The CDR3 has 11 amino acids. From germline, CDR1 is DFQATT and CDR2 SNEGSKA (reference sequence). V was cut by 3 bases and J by 16 bases, with 16 bases left in between. CDR3 loop: CSAREQGPRYF. The CDR3 bases are TGCAGTGCTAGGGAACAGGGACCTCGGTATTTT.

This clone was found once. The CDR3 bases are TGTGCCATCAGTGAGGGGGGGACTGAAGCTTTCTTT. Translating it yields CAISEGGTEAFF. This chain uses TRBV10-3 with TRBJ1-1, with D tentatively TRBD1 (5 bases). V lost 2 bases and J 5 bases, leaving 6 bases between the germline ends. The CDR3 totals 12 residues. Per the germline V gene, CDR1 is ENHRY and CDR2 is SYGVKD.

The rearrangement links TRBV5-4 to TRBJ1-3; D might be TRBD1 (5 bases). The CDR3 runs to 14 residues. The ends were cut back, 1 base at V and 3 bases at J, with 8 bases in the middle. Looked up from germline, CDR1 is SGHNT and CDR2 is YYREEE (reference sequence). This chain's CDR3 is CASSLQGGGNTIYF. In DNA form, the CDR3 reads TGTGCCAGCAGCTTGCAGGGAGGTGGAAACACCATATATTTT.

The rearrangement links TRBV5-1 to TRBJ2-7; D unresolved. CDR1 is SGHRS, CDR2 YFSETQ, per germline. The CDR3 sequence is 13 residues long. The germline V and J ends were trimmed by 5 bases and 5 bases, with 14 bases remaining between them. The CDR3 DNA is TGCGCCAGCAGAACGACGAGCATGAACGAGCAGTACTTC. Residues: CASRTTSMNEQYF.

This clone has a single count. This chain joins TRBV9 and TRBJ1-6; D unclear. In germline, CDR1 is SGDLS, CDR2 YYNGEE. This CDR3 comprises 14 residues. Trimming cost V 1 base and J 7 bases, with 9 bases left between them. CDR3 coding DNA: TGTGCCAGCAGCGTATCAGCCCTAAATTCACCCCTCCACTTT. Protein sequence: CASSVSALNSPLHF.

The genes are TRBV5-8 and TRBJ1-5; 9 bases agree with TRBD1. Trimming cost V 5 bases and J 5 bases; bases outside gene matches: 11. This CDR3 comprises 16 residues. The germline V gene has CDR1 SGHTS and CDR2 YDEGEE. Written as DNA, the CDR3 is TGTGCCAGCAGTTATAGGACAGGGGACTTGGATCAGCCCCAGCATTTT. Translation gives CASSYRTGDLDQPQHF. The full variable domain, rest sourced from reference TRBV5-8 and TRBJ1-5, is EAGVTQSPTHLIKTRGQQATLRCSPISGHTSVYWYQQALGLGLQFLLWYDEGEERNRGNFPPRFSGRQFPNYSSELNVNALELEDSALYLCASSYRTGDLDQPQHFGDGTRLSIL.